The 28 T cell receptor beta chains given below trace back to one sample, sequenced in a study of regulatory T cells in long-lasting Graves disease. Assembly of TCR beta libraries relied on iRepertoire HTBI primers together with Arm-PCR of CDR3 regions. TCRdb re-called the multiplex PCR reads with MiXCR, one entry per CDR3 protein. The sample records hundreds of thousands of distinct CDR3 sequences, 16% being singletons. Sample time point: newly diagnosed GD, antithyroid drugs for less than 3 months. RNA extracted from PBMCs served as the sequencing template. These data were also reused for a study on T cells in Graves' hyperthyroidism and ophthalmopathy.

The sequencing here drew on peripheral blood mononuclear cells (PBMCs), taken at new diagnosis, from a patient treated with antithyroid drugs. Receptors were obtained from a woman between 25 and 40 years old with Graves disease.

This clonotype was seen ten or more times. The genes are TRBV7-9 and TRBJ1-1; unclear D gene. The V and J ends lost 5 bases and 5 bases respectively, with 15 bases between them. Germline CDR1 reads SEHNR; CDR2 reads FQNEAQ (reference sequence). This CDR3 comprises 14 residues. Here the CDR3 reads CASSQSGGWTEAFF. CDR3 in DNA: TGTGCCAGCAGCCAATCGGGAGGGTGGACTGAAGCTTTCTTT.

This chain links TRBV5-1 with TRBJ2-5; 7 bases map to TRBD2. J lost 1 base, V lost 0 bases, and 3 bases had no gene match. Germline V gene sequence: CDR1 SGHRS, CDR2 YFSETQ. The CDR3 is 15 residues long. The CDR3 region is CASSLGGTTQETQYF. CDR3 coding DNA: TGCGCCAGCAGCTTGGGAGGGACTACCCAAGAGACCCAGTACTTC.

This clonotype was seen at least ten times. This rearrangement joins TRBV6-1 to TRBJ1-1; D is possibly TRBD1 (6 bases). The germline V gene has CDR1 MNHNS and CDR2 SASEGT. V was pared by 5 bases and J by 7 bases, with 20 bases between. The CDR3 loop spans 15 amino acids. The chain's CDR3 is CASSQTGYRWSEAFF. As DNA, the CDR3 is TGTGCCAGCAGTCAAACAGGGTACCGGTGGAGTGAAGCTTTCTTT.

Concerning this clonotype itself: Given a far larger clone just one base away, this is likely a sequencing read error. The CDR3 bases are TGTGCCAGCCAGGCGGGAGTGAAAGAGCAGTTCTTC. It encodes CASQAGVKEQFF. The chain carries TRBV7-2 and TRBJ2-5, with 7 nucleotides matching TRBD2. Near its end, the DNA agrees better with TRBJ2-1, so the J call may be wrong. This CDR3 is built from 12 residues. In germline, CDR1 is SGHTA, CDR2 FQGNSA.

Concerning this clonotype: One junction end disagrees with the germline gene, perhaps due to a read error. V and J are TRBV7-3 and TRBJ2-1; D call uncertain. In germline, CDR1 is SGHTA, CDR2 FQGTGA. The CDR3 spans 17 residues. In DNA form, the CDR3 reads TGTGCCAGCAGCTTAACGTCCAGCCCGAGCTCCTGCAATGAGCAGTTCTTC. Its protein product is CASSLTSSPSSCNEQFF.

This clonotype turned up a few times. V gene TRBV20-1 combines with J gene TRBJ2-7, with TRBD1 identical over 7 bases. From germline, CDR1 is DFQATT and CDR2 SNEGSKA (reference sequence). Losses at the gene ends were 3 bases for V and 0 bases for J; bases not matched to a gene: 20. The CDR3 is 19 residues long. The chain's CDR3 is CSASFSTPPAGTVSYEQYF. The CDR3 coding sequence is TGCAGTGCTAGTTTCTCCACTCCTCCCGCCGGGACAGTCTCCTACGAGCAGTACTTC.

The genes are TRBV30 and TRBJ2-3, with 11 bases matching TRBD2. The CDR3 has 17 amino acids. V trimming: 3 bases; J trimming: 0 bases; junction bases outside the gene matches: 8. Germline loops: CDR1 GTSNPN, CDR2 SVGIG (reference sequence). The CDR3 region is CAWSAPGLAASTDTQYF. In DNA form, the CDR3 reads TGTGCCTGGAGCGCACCGGGACTAGCGGCTAGCACAGATACGCAGTATTTT.

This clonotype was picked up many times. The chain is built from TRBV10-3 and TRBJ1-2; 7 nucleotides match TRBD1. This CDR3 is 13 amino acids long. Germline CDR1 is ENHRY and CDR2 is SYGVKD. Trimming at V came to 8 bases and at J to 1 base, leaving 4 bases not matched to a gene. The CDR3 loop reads CAIGDSFNYGYTF. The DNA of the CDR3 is TGTGCCATCGGGGACAGCTTTAACTATGGCTACACCTTC.

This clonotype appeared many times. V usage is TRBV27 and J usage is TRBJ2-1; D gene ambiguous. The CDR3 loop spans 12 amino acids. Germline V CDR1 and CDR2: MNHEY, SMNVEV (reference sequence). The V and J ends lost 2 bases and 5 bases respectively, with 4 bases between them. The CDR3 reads CASSLINNEQFF. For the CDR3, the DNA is TGTGCCAGCAGTTTAATTAACAATGAGCAGTTCTTC.

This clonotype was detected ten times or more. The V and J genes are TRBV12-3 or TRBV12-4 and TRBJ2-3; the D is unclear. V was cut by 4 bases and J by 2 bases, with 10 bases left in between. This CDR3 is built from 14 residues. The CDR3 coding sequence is TGTGCCAGCAGTTCGTTTCGGGCCACAGATACGCAGTATTTT. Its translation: CASSSFRATDTQYF.

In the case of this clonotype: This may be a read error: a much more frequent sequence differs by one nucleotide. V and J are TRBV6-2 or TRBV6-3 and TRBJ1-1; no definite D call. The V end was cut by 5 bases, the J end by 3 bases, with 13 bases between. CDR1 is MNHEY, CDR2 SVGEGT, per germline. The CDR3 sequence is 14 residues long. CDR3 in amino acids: CASSPSPGDTEAFF. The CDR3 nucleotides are TGTGCCAGCAGTCCCTCCCCGGGCGACACTGAAGCTTTCTTT.

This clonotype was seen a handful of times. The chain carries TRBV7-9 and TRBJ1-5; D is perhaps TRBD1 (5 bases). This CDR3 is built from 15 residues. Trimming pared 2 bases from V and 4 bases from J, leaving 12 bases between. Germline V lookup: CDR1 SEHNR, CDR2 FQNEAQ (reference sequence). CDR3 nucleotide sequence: TGTGCCAGCAGCTTAAGTCTTAGGGGAAATCAGCCCCAGCATTTT. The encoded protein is CASSLSLRGNQPQHF.

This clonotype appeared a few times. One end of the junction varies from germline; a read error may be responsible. CDR3 amino acids: CATSVGGSNTEASF. CDR3 coding DNA: TGTGCCACCAGTGTAGGGGGTTCGAACACTGAAGCTTCCTTT. The chain has TRBV24-1 and TRBJ1-1, with a weak D call TRBD1 (6 bases). The length of the CDR3 is 14 residues. CDR1 is KGHDR, CDR2 SFDVKD, per germline.

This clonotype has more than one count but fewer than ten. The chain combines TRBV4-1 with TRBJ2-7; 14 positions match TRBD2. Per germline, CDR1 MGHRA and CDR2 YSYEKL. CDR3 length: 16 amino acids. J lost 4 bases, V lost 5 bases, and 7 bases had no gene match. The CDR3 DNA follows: TGCGCCAGCAGCGTCGCCGGGACTAGCGGGAGTTACGAGCAGTACTTC. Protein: CASSVAGTSGSYEQYF.

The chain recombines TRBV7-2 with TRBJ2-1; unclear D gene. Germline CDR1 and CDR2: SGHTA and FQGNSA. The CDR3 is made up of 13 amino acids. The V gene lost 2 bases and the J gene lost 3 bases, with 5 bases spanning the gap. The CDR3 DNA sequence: TGTGCCAGCAGCTTAACTATCTACAATGAGCAGTTCTTC. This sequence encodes CASSLTIYNEQFF.

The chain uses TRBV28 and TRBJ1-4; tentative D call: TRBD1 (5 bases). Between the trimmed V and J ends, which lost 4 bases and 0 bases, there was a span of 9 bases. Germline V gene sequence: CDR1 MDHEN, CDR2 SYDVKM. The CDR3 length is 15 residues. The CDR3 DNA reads TGTGCCAGCAGTTATACAGGAACAACTAATGAAAAACTGTTTTTT. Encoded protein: CASSYTGTTNEKLFF. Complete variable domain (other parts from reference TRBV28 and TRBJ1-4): DVKVTQSSRYLVKRTGEKVFLECVQDMDHENMFWYRQDPGLGLRLIYFSYDVKMKEKGDIPEGYSVSREKKERFSLILESASTNQTSMYLCASSYTGTTNEKLFFGSGTQLSVL.

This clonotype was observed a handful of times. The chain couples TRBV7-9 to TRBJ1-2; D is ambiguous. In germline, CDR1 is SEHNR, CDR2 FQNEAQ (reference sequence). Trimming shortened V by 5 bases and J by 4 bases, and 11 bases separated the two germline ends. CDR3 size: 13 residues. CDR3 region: CASSTTSRYGYTF. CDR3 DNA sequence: TGTGCCAGCAGCACGACAAGCCGCTATGGCTACACCTTC.

CDR3 loop: CASSQGQGNGGYTF. The CDR3 DNA is TGTGCCAGCAGCCAAGGACAGGGTAATGGGGGCTACACCTTC. The rearrangement joins TRBV3-1 to TRBJ1-2, with 7 bases aligning to TRBD1. The CDR3 sequence is 14 residues long. The germline CDR1 and CDR2 sequences are LGHDT and YNNKEL (reference sequence). The junction had 7 bases not matched to a gene; V was cut back by 1 base and J by 8 bases. The full variable domain, rest sourced from reference TRBV3-1 and TRBJ1-2, is DTAVSQTPKYLVTQMGNDKSIKCEQNLGHDTMYWYKQDSKKFLKIMFSYNNKELIINETVPNRFSPKSPDKAHLNLHINSLELGDSAVYFCASSQGQGNGGYTFGSGTRLTVV.

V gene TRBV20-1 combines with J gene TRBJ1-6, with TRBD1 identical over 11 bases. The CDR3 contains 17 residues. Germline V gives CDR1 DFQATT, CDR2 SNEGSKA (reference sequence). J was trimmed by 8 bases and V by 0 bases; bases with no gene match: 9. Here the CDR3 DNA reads TGCAGTGCTAGAGATAATTTGGACAGGGGGCTTTATTCACCCCTCCACTTT. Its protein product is CSARDNLDRGLYSPLHF.

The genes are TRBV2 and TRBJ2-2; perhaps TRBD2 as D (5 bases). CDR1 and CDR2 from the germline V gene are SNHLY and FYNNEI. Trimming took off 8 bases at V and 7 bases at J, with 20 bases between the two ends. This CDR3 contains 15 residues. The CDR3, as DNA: TGTGCCAGCGCGGGCGCATTGGGGTCGGGCGGGGAGCTGTTTTTT. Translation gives CASAGALGSGGELFF.

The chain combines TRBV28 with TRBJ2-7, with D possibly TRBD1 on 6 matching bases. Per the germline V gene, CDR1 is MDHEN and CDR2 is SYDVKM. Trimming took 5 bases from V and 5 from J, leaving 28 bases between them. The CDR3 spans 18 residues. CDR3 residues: CASSPGVYIRGGLNEQYF. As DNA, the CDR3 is TGTGCCAGCAGTCCGGGCGTTTACATCAGGGGTGGTTTAAACGAGCAGTACTTC.

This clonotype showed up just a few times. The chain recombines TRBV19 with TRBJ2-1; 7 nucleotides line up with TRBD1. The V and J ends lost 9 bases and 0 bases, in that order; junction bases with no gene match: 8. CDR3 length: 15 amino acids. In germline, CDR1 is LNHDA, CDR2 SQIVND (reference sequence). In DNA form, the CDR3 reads TGTGCCAGCACAATGGACAGGTCCTCCTACAATGAGCAGTTCTTC. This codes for CASTMDRSSYNEQFF.

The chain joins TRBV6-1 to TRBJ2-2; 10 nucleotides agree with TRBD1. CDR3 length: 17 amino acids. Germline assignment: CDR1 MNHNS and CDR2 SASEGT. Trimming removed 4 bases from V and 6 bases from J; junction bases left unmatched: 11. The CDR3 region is CASSASDRGLGAGELFF. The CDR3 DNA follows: TGTGCCAGCAGTGCCTCGGACAGGGGGTTGGGTGCCGGGGAGCTGTTTTTT.

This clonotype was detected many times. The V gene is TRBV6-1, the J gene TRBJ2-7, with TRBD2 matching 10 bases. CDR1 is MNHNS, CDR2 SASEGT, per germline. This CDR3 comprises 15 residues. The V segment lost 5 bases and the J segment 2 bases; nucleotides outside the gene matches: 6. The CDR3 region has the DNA TGTGCCAGCAGTAGTAGGACTAGCGGCGCCTACGAGCAGTACTTC. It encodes CASSSRTSGAYEQYF.

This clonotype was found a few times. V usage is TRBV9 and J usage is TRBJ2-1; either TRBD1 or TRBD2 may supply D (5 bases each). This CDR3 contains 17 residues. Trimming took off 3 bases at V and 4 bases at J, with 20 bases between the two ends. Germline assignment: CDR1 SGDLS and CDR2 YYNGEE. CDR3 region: CASSDGTGTEKYNEQFF. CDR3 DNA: TGTGCCAGCAGCGACGGAACCGGGACGGAAAAATACAATGAGCAGTTCTTC.

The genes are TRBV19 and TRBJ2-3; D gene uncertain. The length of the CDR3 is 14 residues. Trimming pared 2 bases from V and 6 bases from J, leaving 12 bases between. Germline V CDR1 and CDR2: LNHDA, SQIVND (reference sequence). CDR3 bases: TGTGCCAGTAGTATAACTCCAGCAACGGATACGCAGTATTTT. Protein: CASSITPATDTQYF.

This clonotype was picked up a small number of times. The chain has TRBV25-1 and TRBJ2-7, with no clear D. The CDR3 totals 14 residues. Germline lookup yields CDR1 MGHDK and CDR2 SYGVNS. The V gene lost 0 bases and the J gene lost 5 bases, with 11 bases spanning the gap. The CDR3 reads CASSEYFRTDEQYF. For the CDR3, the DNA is TGTGCCAGCAGTGAATATTTTAGAACGGACGAGCAGTACTTC.

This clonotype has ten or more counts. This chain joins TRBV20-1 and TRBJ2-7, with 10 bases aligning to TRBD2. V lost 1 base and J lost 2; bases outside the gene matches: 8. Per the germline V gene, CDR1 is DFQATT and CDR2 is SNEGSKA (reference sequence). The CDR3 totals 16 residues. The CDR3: CSARGESGRAPYEQYF. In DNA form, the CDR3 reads TGCAGTGCTAGAGGGGAGAGCGGGAGGGCTCCCTACGAGCAGTACTTC.